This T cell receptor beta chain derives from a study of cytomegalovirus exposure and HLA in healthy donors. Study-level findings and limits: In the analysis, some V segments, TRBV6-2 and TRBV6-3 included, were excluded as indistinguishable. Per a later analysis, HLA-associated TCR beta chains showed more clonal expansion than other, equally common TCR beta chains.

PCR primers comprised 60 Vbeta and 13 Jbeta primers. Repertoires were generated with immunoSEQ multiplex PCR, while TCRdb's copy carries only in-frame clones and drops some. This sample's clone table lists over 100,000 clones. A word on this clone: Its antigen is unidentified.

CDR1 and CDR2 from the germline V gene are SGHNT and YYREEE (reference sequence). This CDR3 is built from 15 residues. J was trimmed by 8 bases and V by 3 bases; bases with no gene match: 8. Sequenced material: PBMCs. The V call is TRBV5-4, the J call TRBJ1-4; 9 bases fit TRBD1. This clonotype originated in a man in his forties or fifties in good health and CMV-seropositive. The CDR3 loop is CASSSRGQGWEKLFF. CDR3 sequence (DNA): TGTGCCAGCAGCTCACGGGGACAGGGTTGGGAAAAACTGTTTTTT.